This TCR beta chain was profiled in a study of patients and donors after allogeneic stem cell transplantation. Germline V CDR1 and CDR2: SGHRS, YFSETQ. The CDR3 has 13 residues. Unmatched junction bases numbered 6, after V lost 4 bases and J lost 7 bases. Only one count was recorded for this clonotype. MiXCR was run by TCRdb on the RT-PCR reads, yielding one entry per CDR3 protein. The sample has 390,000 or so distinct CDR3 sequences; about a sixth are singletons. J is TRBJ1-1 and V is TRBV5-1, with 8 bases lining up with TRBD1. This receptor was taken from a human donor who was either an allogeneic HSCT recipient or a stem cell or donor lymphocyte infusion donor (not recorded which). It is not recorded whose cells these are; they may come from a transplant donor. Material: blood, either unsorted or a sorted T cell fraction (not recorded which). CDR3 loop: CASSGDRPNEAFF. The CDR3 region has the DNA TGCGCCAGCAGCGGGGACAGGCCTAATGAAGCTTTCTTT.